Each of the 21 T cell receptor beta chains below was sequenced from the same sample in a study of T cells in Graves' hyperthyroidism and ophthalmopathy. Regions amplified from RNA transcripts were the TCR beta CDR3 regions. First-round RT-PCR targeting the TCR CDR3 was performed with the HTBI primer set. TCRdb re-called the multiplex PCR reads with MiXCR, one entry per CDR3 protein. The table has 600,000 or so distinct CDR3 sequences, more than 14% seen once. What was sequenced was blood. These receptors all stem from a woman aged 50 to 65 with Graves' ophthalmopathy.

The V and J genes are TRBV12-3 or TRBV12-4 and TRBJ1-2; D possibly corresponds to TRBD1 (5 bases). Trimming removed 8 bases from V and 9 bases from J, with 16 bases in between. This CDR3 spans 12 amino acids. The DNA of the CDR3 is TGTGCCAGCGTGGTGAGGGGCTTGAGCTACACCTTC. It translates to CASVVRGLSYTF.

V is TRBV6-1 and J is TRBJ1-2; the match to TRBD1 covers 10 bases. This CDR3 has 13 residues. Germline CDR1 is MNHNS and CDR2 is SASEGT. V shed 7 bases and J 7 bases; nucleotides not matched to a gene: 6. The CDR3 loop is CASTPGQGGGYTF. CDR3 nucleotide sequence: TGTGCCAGCACCCCCGGACAGGGGGGTGGCTACACCTTC.

This clonotype was seen ten or more times. This chain links TRBV20-1 with TRBJ2-5; D is undetermined. V was clipped by 0 bases and J by 5 bases, with 13 bases between them. This CDR3 spans 14 amino acids. Germline lookup yields CDR1 DFQATT and CDR2 SNEGSKA (reference sequence). CDR3 region: CSARDLQRSETQYF. In nucleotides, the CDR3 is TGCAGTGCTAGAGATTTGCAAAGGTCGGAGACCCAGTACTTC.

This clonotype was seen many times. V usage is TRBV2 and J usage is TRBJ1-1; D is uncertain. Germline-derived CDR1 and CDR2 are SNHLY and FYNNEI. Trimming removed 2 bases at V and 7 bases at J, with 8 bases between. The CDR3 is 12 amino acids. CDR3 coding DNA: TGTGCCAGCAGTGAATGGGCGGGTGAAGCTTTCTTT. Residues: CASSEWAGEAFF.

This clonotype was recorded many times. V gene TRBV7-9 combines with J gene TRBJ2-7; 7 nucleotides match TRBD1. From germline, CDR1 is SEHNR and CDR2 FQNEAQ (reference sequence). The ends lost 10 bases at V and 3 bases at J; junction bases unmatched: 9. This CDR3 has 13 amino acids. CDR3 DNA sequence: TGTGCCATCGATAGACAGGGAATCTACGAGCAGTACTTC. Its translation: CAIDRQGIYEQYF.

This clonotype was counted at least ten times. This chain uses TRBV29-1 with TRBJ2-7; D not certain. Per the germline V gene, CDR1 is SQVTM and CDR2 is ANQGSEA. This CDR3 spans 11 amino acids. Trimming left V 4 bases short and J 3 bases short, with 7 bases between. CDR3 amino acids: CSVGAIYEQYF. CDR3 nucleotide sequence: TGCAGCGTTGGGGCCATCTACGAGCAGTACTTC.

This clonotype appeared many times. This chain links TRBV9 with TRBJ1-1; D not resolved. Trimming took 0 bases from V and 5 from J, leaving 8 bases between them. The CDR3 is made up of 13 amino acids. The germline gives CDR1 SGDLS, CDR2 YYNGEE. The CDR3 nucleotides are TGTGCCAGCAGCGTAGCGTTGTGGACTGAAGCTTTCTTT. It yields the protein CASSVALWTEAFF. The full variable domain, completed using reference TRBV9 and TRBJ1-1, is DSGVTQTPKHLITATGQRVTLRCSPRSGDLSVYWYQQSLDQGLQFLIQYYNGEERAKGNILERFSAQQFPDLHSELNLSSLELGDSALYFCASSVALWTEAFFGQGTRLTVV.

In its sample, this clonotype was seen many times. J is TRBJ1-5 and V is TRBV2, with no clear D. V shed 5 bases and J shed 3 bases, with 8 bases lying between them. CDR3 length equals 13 residues. The germline gives CDR1 SNHLY, CDR2 FYNNEI. The CDR3 loop is CASSRVNNQPQHF. DNA for the CDR3: TGTGCCAGCAGTCGGGTGAACAATCAGCCCCAGCATTTT.

This chain connects TRBV5-6 to TRBJ2-7; tentative D call: TRBD1 (6 bases). CDR1 is SGHDT, CDR2 YYEEEE, per germline. The CDR3 totals 15 residues. V was trimmed by 4 bases and J by 4 bases, leaving 18 bases between them. CDR3 amino acids: CASSKVRLRGYEQYF. DNA for the CDR3: TGTGCCAGCAGCAAGGTACGGCTCAGGGGATACGAGCAGTACTTC. Full variable domain (missing parts from reference TRBV5-6 and TRBJ2-7): DAGVTQSPTHLIKTRGQQVTLRCSPKSGHDTVSWYQQALGQGPQFIFQYYEEEERQRGNFPDRFSGHQFPNYSSELNVNALLLGDSALYLCASSKVRLRGYEQYFGPGTRLTVT.

This clonotype showed up many times. The chain couples TRBV7-9 to TRBJ2-1; D not certain. Germline CDR1 SEHNR, CDR2 FQNEAQ (reference sequence). The CDR3 is 14 residues long. Trimming left V 1 base short and J 4 bases short, with 8 bases between. CDR3 in DNA: TGTGCCAGCAGCTTAGGGCTAGTGTACAATGAGCAGTTCTTC. Protein sequence: CASSLGLVYNEQFF.

This clonotype was seen many times. The chain has TRBV6-1 and TRBJ1-1; no clear D gene. The V gene's germline CDR1 is MNHNS and CDR2 SASEGT. The CDR3 runs to 13 residues. V dropped 5 bases and J dropped 1 base, with 8 bases sitting between them. CDR3 amino acids: CASSYTPNTEAFF. The CDR3 DNA reads TGTGCCAGCAGTTACACACCGAACACTGAAGCTTTCTTT.

The chain links TRBV24-1 to TRBJ2-5; TRBD1 agrees at 7 bases. V gave up 3 bases and J gave up 5 bases; unmatched junction bases: 11. CDR3 length equals 16 residues. CDR1 KGHDR and CDR2 SFDVKD come from the germline V gene. CDR3 DNA: TGTGCCACCAGTGATCCAATGGGCGACAGGGAGGAGACCCAGTACTTC. Amino acids: CATSDPMGDREETQYF.

This clonotype was counted ten times or more. V gene TRBV2 combines with J gene TRBJ2-3; 12 bases agree with TRBD2. The length of the CDR3 is 14 residues. Germline assignment: CDR1 SNHLY and CDR2 FYNNEI. The V gene end was trimmed by 9 bases and the J gene end by 2 bases; junction bases not matched to a gene: 3. The CDR3 loop is CASWTSGTTDTQYF. The CDR3 DNA reads TGTGCCAGTTGGACTAGCGGGACCACAGATACGCAGTATTTT. The full variable domain, completed using reference TRBV2 and TRBJ2-3, is EPEVTQTPSHQVTQMGQEVILRCVPISNHLYFYWYRQILGQKVEFLVSFYNNEISEKSEIFDDQFSVERPDGSNFTLKIRSTKLEDSAMYFCASWTSGTTDTQYFGPGTRLTVL.

This clonotype was counted at least ten times. V and J are TRBV6-2 or TRBV6-3 and TRBJ2-3; D perhaps matches TRBD1 (5 bases). Trimming cost V 6 bases and J 0 bases, with 13 bases left between them. CDR3 length: 15 amino acids. CDR1 is MNHEY and CDR2 is SVGEGT in the germline V gene. CDR3 in DNA: TGTGCCAGCAGCTCCTGGGGCCAGAGCACAGATACGCAGTATTTT. Translating gives CASSSWGQSTDTQYF.

The sample holds many counts of this clonotype. The genes are TRBV6-2 or TRBV6-3 and TRBJ2-2; the D is unclear. The V and J ends lost 0 bases and 5 bases respectively, with 10 bases between them. Germline V gene sequence: CDR1 MNHEY, CDR2 SVGEGT. The CDR3 consists of 15 residues. This chain's CDR3 is CASSYSGAITGELFF. The CDR3 nucleotides are TGTGCCAGCAGTTACTCGGGTGCAATAACCGGGGAGCTGTTTTTT.

The chain is built from TRBV12-3 or TRBV12-4 and TRBJ1-4, with TRBD1 identical over 10 bases. Trimming cost V 0 bases and J 5 bases; bases outside gene matches: 3. This CDR3 has 16 amino acids. The CDR3 coding sequence is TGTGCCAGCAGTTTAGCGGTGGGACAGGGGAATGAAAAACTGTTTTTT. Amino acid sequence: CASSLAVGQGNEKLFF.

This clonotype appeared a few times. This chain uses TRBV12-3 or TRBV12-4 with TRBJ2-1; 10 bases align to TRBD2. The V and J ends lost 6 bases and 8 bases, in that order; junction bases with no gene match: 10. The CDR3 has 15 residues. CDR3 DNA sequence: TGTGCCAGCAGCACCAGCGGGAGGGCCGCCGATGAGCAGTTCTTC. Protein product: CASSTSGRAADEQFF.

At least ten counts were recorded for this clonotype. The chain recombines TRBV7-2 with TRBJ2-3; 7 bases are shared with TRBD1. V lost 3 bases to trimming and J lost 0 bases; unmatched junction nucleotides: 3. In germline, CDR1 is SGHTA, CDR2 FQGNSA. This CDR3 region has 15 residues. CDR3 sequence: CASSFTGVSTDTQYF. CDR3 bases: TGTGCCAGCAGCTTTACAGGGGTGAGCACAGATACGCAGTATTTT.

The J gene is TRBJ2-5, the V gene TRBV5-1; D is unresolved. Germline V gene lookup returns CDR1 SGHRS and CDR2 YFSETQ. This CDR3 is built from 14 residues. V lost 4 bases, J lost 2 bases, and 12 bases lay in between. The CDR3 is CASSASTIQETQYF. The CDR3 coding sequence is TGCGCCAGCAGCGCGTCCACAATTCAAGAGACCCAGTACTTC.

The V gene is TRBV7-2, the J gene TRBJ2-3; TRBD2 matches at 8 bases. Germline lookup yields CDR1 SGHTA and CDR2 FQGNSA. The CDR3 loop spans 16 amino acids. V dropped 0 bases and J dropped 4; count of bases not matched to a gene: 6. As DNA, the CDR3 is TGTGCCAGCAGCTTAGCGCAAGGACTAGCATCAGATACGCAGTATTTT. Protein: CASSLAQGLASDTQYF.

The chain carries TRBV20-1 and TRBJ2-5; TRBD1 or TRBD2 may be the D gene (5 bases each). The CDR3 has 14 residues. The germline CDR1 and CDR2 sequences are DFQATT and SNEGSKA (reference sequence). CDR3 DNA: TGCAGCATGGGGCCCTGGCGGGACCAAGAGACCCAGTACTTC. Translating it yields CSMGPWRDQETQYF.